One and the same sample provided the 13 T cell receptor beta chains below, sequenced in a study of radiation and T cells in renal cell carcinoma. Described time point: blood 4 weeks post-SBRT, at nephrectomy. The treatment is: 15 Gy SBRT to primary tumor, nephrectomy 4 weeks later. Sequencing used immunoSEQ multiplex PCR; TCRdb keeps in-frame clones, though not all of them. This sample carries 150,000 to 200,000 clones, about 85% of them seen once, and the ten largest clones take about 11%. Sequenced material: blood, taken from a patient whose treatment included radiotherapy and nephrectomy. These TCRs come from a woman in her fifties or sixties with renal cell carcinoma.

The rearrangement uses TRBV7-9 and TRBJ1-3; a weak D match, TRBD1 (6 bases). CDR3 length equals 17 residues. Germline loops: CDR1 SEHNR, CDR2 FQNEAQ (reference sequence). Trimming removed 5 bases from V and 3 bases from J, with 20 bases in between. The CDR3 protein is CASSLPPGGANGNTIYF. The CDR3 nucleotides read TGTGCCAGCAGCCTACCGCCGGGGGGCGCTAATGGAAACACCATATATTTT.

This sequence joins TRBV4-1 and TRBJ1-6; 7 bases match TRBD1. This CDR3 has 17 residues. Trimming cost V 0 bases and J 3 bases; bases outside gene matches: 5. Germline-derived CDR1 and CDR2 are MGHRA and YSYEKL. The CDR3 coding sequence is TGCGCCAGCAGCCAAGAAGGACAGGCAGACTATAATTCACCCCTCCACTTT. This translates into CASSQEGQADYNSPLHF.

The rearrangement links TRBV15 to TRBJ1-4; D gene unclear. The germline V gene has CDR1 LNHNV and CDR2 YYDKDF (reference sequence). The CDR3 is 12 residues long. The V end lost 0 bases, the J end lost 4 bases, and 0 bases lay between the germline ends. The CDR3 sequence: CATSRDNEKLFF. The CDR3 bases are TGTGCCACCAGCAGAGATAATGAAAAACTGTTTTTT.

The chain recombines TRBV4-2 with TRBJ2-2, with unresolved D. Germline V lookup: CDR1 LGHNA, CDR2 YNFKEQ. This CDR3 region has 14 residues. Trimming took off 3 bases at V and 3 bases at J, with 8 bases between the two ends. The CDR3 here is CASSHSGYTGELFF. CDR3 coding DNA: TGTGCCAGCAGCCATTCAGGCTACACCGGGGAGCTGTTTTTT.

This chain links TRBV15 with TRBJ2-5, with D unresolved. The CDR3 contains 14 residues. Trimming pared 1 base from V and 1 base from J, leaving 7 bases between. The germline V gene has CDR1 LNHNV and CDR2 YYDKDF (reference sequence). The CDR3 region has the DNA TGTGCCACCAGCAGAGGATGGGGCCAAGAGACCCAGTACTTC. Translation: CATSRGWGQETQYF.

Written as DNA, the CDR3 is TGTGCCAGTAGTATTATTAGCGGCCTCACAGATACGCAGTATTTT. Residues: CASSIISGLTDTQYF. The chain recombines TRBV19 with TRBJ2-3; D might be TRBD2 (6 bases). CDR3 length: 15 residues. CDR1 is LNHDA and CDR2 is SQIVND in the germline V gene (reference sequence). Deletions cut 3 bases from V and 2 bases from J, with 12 bases between.

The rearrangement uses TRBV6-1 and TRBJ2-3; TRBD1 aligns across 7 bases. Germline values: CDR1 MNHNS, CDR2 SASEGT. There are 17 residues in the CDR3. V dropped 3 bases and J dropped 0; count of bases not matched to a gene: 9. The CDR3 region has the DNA TGTGCCAGCAGTGACAGGGGGAAGGGGTTTAGCACAGATACGCAGTATTTT. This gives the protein CASSDRGKGFSTDTQYF.

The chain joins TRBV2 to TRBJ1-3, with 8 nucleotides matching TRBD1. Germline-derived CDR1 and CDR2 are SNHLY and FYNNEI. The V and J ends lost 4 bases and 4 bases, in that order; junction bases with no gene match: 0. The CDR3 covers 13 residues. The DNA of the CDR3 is TGTGCCAGCAGTGGGGACAGGGGAAACACCATATATTTT. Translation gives CASSGDRGNTIYF.

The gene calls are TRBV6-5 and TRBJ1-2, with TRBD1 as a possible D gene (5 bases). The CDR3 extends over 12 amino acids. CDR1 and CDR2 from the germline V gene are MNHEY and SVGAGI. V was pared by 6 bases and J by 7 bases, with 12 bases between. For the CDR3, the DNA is TGTGCCAGCAGCGGGGGTTTCGGTGGCTACACCTTC. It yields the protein CASSGGFGGYTF.

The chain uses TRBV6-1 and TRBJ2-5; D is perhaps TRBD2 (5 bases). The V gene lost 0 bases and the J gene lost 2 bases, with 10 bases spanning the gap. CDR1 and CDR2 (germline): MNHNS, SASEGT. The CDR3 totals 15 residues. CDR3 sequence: CASSEAGSGQETQYF. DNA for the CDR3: TGTGCCAGCAGTGAAGCGGGGAGTGGGCAAGAGACCCAGTACTTC.

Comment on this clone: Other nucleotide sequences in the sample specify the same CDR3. CDR3 sequence reads: CASSLSGANTEAFF. In nucleotides, the CDR3 is TGCGCCAGCAGCTTAAGTGGGGCGAACACTGAAGCTTTCTTT. The genes are TRBV5-1 and TRBJ1-1; possible D gene TRBD1, 5 bases. Trimming stripped 2 bases from V and 1 base from J, with 9 bases between. In germline, CDR1 is SGHRS, CDR2 YFSETQ. There are 14 residues in the CDR3.

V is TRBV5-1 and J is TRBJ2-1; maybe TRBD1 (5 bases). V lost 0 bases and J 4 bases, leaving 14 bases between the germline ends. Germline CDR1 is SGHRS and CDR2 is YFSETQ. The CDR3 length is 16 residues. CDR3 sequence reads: CASSLVAGSGYNEQFF. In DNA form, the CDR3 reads TGCGCCAGCAGCTTGGTTGCAGGGTCGGGTTACAATGAGCAGTTCTTC.

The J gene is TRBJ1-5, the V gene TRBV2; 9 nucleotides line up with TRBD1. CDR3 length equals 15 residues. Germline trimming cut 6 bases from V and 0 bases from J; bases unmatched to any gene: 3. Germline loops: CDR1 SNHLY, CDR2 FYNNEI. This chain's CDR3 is CASRGQGLSNQPQHF. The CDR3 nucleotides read TGTGCCAGCAGAGGACAGGGGCTTAGCAATCAGCCCCAGCATTTT. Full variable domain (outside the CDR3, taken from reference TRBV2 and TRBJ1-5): EPEVTQTPSHQVTQMGQEVILRCVPISNHLYFYWYRQILGQKVEFLVSFYNNEISEKSEIFDDQFSVERPDGSNFTLKIRSTKLEDSAMYFCASRGQGLSNQPQHFGDGTRLSIL.